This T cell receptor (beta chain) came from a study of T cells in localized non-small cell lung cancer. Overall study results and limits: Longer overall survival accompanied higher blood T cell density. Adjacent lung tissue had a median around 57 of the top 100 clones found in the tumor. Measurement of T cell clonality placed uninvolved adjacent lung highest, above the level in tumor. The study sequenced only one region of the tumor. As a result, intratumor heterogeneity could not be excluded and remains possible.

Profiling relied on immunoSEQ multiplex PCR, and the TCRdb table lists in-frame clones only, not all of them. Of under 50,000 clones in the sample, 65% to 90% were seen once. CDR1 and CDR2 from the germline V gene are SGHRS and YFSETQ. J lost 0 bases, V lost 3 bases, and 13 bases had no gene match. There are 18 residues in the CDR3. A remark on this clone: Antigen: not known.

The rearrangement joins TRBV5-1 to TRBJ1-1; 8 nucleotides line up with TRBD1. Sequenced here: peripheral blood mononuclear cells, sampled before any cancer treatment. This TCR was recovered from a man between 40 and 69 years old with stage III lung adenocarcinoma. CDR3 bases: TGCGCCAGCAGCTCTTTCAACAGGGGGTATGGGGTGAACACTGAAGCTTTCTTT. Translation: CASSSFNRGYGVNTEAFF.